This paragraph reports one TCR beta chain. Its cognate antigen is unknown. The data stem from a study of OX40 agonist ivuxolimab in advanced cancers. At the level of the study: Hepatocellular carcinoma, melanoma, renal cell or head and neck cancer was diagnosed in the dose-escalation patients. Partial responses were observed in three patients, of whom one had hepatocellular carcinoma and two had cutaneous melanoma.

Clones were read by immunoSEQ multiplex PCR, and TCRdb kept only the in-frame ones, dropping some. The table shows approximately 59,000 clones, with approximately 91% occurring only once. Trimming shortened V by 5 bases and J by 2 bases, and 17 bases separated the two germline ends. CDR1 and CDR2 (germline): LGHNA, YSLEER. The CDR3 has 16 residues. Study observations and caveats: There were, on average, more expanded clones in CD8+ T cells than in CD4+.

Specimen: CD4+ or CD8+ T cells sorted from blood, collected in a trial of the OX40 agonist ivuxolimab. The chain links TRBV4-3 to TRBJ2-3; D not certain. The sequence was collected from an adult with an advanced solid tumor such as melanoma, head and neck, liver or kidney cancer. The CDR3 DNA reads TGCGCCAGCAGCGTCGTAGGTAACAGAAACACAGATACGCAGTATTTT. This sequence encodes CASSVVGNRNTDTQYF.